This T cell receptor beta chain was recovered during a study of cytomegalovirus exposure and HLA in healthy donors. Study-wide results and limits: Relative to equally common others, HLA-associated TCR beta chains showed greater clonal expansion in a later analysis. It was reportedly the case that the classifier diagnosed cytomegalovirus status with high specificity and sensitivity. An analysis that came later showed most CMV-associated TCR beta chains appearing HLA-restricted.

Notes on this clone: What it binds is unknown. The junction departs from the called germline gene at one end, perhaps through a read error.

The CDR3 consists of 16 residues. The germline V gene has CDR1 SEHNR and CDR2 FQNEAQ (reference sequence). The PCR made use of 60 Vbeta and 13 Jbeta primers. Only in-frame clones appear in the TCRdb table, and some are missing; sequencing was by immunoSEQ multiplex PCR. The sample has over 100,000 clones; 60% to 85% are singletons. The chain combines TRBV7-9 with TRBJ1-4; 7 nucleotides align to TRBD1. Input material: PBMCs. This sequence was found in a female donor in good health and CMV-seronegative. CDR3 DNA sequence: TGTTCCAGCAGCTTAGGTCAACAGGGGCTGGGTGAAAAACTGTTTTTT. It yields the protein CSSSLGQQGLGEKLFF.